This entry lists 9 T cell receptor beta chains sequenced from one sample in a study of OX40 agonist ivuxolimab in advanced cancers. TCRdb's copy holds only in-frame clones and misses some; the assay was immunoSEQ multiplex PCR. The sample shows 92,000 or so clones, about nine tenths of them seen only once. Sequenced here: CD4+ or CD8+ T cells sorted from blood, sampled in a trial of the OX40 agonist ivuxolimab. Receptor source: an adult with an advanced solid tumor such as melanoma, head and neck, liver or kidney cancer.

The chain carries TRBV2 and TRBJ1-4; 8 bases match TRBD1. The CDR3 has 18 amino acids. The trim removed 4 bases at V and 8 bases at J, leaving 18 bases unmatched. Germline CDR1 SNHLY, CDR2 FYNNEI. The CDR3 here is CASSGAGGIPNLSEKLFF. The CDR3 region has the DNA TGTGCCAGCAGTGGGGCAGGGGGCATTCCCAACCTAAGCGAAAAACTGTTTTTT.

This chain connects TRBV5-4 to TRBJ1-2; D gene ambiguous. V lost 0 bases and J 0 bases, leaving 6 bases between the germline ends. This CDR3 region has 14 residues. Looked up from germline, CDR1 is SGHNT and CDR2 is YYREEE (reference sequence). The CDR3 here is CASSLDHPNYGYTF. CDR3 nucleotide sequence: TGTGCCAGCAGCTTGGACCATCCTAACTATGGCTACACCTTC.

The chain carries TRBV27 and TRBJ2-2; D is perhaps TRBD2 (5 bases). This CDR3 has 14 amino acids. Germline CDR1 and CDR2: MNHEY and SMNVEV (reference sequence). The ends were cut back, 7 bases at V and 0 bases at J, with 9 bases in the middle. The CDR3 sequence: CASTGRANTGELFF. The CDR3 region has the DNA TGTGCCAGCACTGGGAGAGCGAACACCGGGGAGCTGTTTTTT.

V is TRBV9 and J is TRBJ2-1; tentative D call: TRBD2 (5 bases). CDR1 is SGDLS and CDR2 is YYNGEE in the germline V gene. Trimming removed 0 bases at V and 0 bases at J, with 13 bases between. The CDR3 is made up of 17 amino acids. The CDR3: CASSVGGLGSSYNEQFF. The DNA of the CDR3 is TGTGCCAGCAGCGTAGGTGGACTGGGTAGCTCCTACAATGAGCAGTTCTTC.

This clone occurred once. This sequence joins TRBV28 and TRBJ2-7; TRBD2 might be the D (6 bases). The length of the CDR3 is 13 residues. Trimming removed 6 bases from V and 2 bases from J, with 11 bases in between. Germline loops: CDR1 MDHEN, CDR2 SYDVKM. In DNA, the CDR3 is TGTGCCAGCAGGGGACTCGGGGCCTACGAGCAGTACTTC. Residues: CASRGLGAYEQYF.

The chain employs TRBV30 and TRBJ2-7; maybe TRBD2 (6 bases). V was trimmed by 4 bases and J by 6 bases, leaving 19 bases between them. CDR3 length: 14 amino acids. Germline V gene lookup returns CDR1 GTSNPN and CDR2 SVGIG (reference sequence). In DNA, the CDR3 is TGTGCCTGGACCAACGCCGGGGGAGTTAGCGAGCAGTACTTC. This encodes CAWTNAGGVSEQYF.

V is TRBV5-1 and J is TRBJ1-6; maybe TRBD1 (6 bases). The CDR3 has 15 amino acids. The V and J ends lost 4 bases and 6 bases respectively, with 14 bases between them. Germline V gene data show CDR1 as SGHRS and CDR2 as YFSETQ. The CDR3 DNA sequence: TGCGCCAGCAGCGACCTCGGGGGCACTAATTCACCCCTCCACTTT. Protein sequence: CASSDLGGTNSPLHF. Full variable domain (outside the CDR3, taken from reference TRBV5-1 and TRBJ1-6): KAGVTQTPRYLIKTRGQQVTLSCSPISGHRSVSWYQQTPGQGLQFLFEYFSETQRNKGNFPGRFSGRQFSNSRSEMNVSTLELGDSALYLCASSDLGGTNSPLHFGNGTRLTVT.

V is TRBV7-3 and J is TRBJ2-1, with TRBD2 matching over 9 bases. Trimming at V came to 3 bases and at J to 7 bases, leaving 10 bases not matched to a gene. This CDR3 is built from 16 residues. Germline loops: CDR1 SGHTA, CDR2 FQGTGA. The DNA for the CDR3 is TGTGCCAGCAGCTTCCGCGGGAGGGGTCCCAAAAATGAGCAGTTCTTC. Residues: CASSFRGRGPKNEQFF.

V is TRBV19 and J is TRBJ2-3; the D gene is possibly TRBD2 (6 bases). Looked up from germline, CDR1 is LNHDA and CDR2 is SQIVND (reference sequence). This CDR3 spans 13 amino acids. Trimming took off 6 bases at V and 1 base at J, with 8 bases between the two ends. DNA for the CDR3: TGTGCCAGTAGGGGGGAGGGCACAGATACGCAGTATTTT. Encoded protein: CASRGEGTDTQYF.